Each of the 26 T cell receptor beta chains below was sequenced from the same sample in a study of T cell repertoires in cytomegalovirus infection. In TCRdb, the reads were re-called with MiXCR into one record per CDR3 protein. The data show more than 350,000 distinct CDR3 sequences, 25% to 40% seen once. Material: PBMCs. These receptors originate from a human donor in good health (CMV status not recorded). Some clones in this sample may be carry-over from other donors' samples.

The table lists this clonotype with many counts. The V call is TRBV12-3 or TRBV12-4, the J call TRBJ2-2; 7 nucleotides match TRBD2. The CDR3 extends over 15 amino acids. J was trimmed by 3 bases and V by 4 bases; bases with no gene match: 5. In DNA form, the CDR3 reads TGTGCCAGCAGTTACGGGGGGATGGACACCGGGGAGCTGTTTTTT. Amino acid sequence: CASSYGGMDTGELFF.

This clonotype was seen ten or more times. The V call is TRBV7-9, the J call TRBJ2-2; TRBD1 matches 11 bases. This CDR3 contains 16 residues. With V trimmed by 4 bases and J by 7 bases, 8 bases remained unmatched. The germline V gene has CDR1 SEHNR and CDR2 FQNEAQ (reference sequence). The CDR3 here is CASSSTDRGRVGELFF. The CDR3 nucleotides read TGTGCCAGCAGCTCCACGGACAGGGGGCGCGTCGGGGAGCTGTTTTTT.

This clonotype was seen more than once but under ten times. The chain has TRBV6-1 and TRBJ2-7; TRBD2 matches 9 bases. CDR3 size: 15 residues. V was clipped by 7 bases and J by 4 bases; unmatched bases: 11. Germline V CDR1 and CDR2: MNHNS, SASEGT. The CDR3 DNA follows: TGTGCCAGCACTGGTGGTCTAGCGGGGTCGTACGAGCAGTACTTC. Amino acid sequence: CASTGGLAGSYEQYF.

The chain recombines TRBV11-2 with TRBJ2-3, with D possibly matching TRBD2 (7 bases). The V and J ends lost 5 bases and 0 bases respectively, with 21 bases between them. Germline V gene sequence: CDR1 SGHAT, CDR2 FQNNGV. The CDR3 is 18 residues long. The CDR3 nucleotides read TGTGCCAGCAGCCTGAGACCGGGGGGCCGTTGGAGCACAGATACGCAGTATTTT. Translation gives CASSLRPGGRWSTDTQYF.

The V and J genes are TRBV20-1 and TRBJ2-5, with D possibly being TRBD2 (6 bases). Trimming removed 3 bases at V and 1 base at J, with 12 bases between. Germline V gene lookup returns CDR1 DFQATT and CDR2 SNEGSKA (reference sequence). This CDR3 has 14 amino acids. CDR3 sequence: CSASMEGLQETQYF. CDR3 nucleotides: TGCAGTGCTAGTATGGAGGGCCTCCAAGAGACCCAGTACTTC.

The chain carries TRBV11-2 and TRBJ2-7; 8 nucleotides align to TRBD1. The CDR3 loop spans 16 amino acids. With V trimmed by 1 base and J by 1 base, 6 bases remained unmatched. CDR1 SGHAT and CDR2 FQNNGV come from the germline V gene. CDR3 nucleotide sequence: TGTGCCAGCAGCTTAGTTGCAGGGGGCACGTCCTACGAGCAGTACTTC. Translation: CASSLVAGGTSYEQYF.

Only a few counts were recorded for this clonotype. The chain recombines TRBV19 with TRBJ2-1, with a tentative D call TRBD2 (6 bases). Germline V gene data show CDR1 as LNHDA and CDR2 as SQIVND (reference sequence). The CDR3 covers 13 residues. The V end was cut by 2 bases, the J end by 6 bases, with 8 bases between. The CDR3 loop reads CASSILASNEQFF. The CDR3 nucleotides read TGTGCCAGTAGTATACTAGCGAGCAATGAGCAGTTCTTC.

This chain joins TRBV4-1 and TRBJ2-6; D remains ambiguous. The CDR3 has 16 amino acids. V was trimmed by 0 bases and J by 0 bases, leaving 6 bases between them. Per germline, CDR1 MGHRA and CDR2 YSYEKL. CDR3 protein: CASSQDAASGANVLTF. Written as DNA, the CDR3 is TGCGCCAGCAGCCAAGATGCAGCCTCTGGGGCCAACGTCCTGACTTTC.

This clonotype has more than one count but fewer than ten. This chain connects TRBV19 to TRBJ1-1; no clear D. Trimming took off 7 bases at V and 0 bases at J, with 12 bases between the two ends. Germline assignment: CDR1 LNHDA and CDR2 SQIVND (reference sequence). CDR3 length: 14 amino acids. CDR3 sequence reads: CASTGRAMNTEAFF. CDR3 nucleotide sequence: TGTGCCAGTACGGGGAGGGCAATGAACACTGAAGCTTTCTTT.

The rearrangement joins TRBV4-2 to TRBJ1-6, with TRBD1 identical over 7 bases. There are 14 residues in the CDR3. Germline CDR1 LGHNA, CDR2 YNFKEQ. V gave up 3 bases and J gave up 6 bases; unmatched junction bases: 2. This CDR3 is CASSQTGSNSPLHF. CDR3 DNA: TGTGCCAGCAGCCAGACAGGGAGTAATTCACCCCTCCACTTT.

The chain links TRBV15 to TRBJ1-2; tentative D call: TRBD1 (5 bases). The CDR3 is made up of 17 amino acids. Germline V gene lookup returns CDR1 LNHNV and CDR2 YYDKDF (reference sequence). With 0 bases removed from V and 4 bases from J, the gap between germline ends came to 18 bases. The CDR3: CATSRDRGTLSFYGYTF. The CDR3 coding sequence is TGTGCCACCAGCAGAGATCGTGGGACCTTATCCTTCTATGGCTACACCTTC. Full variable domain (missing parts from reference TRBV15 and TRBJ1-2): DAMVIQNPRYQVTQFGKPVTLSCSQTLNHNVMYWYQQKSSQAPKLLFHYYDKDFNNEADTPDNFQSRRPNTSFCFLDIRSPGLGDTAMYLCATSRDRGTLSFYGYTFGSGTRLTVV.

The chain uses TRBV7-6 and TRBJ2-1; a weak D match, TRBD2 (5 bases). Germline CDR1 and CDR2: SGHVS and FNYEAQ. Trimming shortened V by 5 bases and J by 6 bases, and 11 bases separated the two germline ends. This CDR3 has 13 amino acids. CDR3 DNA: TGTGCCAGCAGCCCGATCCGGGGCAATGAGCAGTTCTTC. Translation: CASSPIRGNEQFF.

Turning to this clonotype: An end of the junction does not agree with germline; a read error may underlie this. As DNA, the CDR3 is TGTGCAAGCAGCTTACAACATGGAGGCTTGAACACTGAAGCTTTCTTT. It encodes CASSLQHGGLNTEAFF. The chain carries TRBV7-2 and TRBJ1-1; unclear D gene. The CDR3 loop spans 16 amino acids. Germline CDR1 is SGHTA and CDR2 is FQGNSA.

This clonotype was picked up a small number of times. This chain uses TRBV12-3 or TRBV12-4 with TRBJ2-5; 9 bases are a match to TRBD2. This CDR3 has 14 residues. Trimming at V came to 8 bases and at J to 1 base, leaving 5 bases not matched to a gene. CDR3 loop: CASGLSGGQETQYF. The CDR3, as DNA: TGTGCCAGCGGTCTTAGCGGGGGCCAAGAGACCCAGTACTTC.

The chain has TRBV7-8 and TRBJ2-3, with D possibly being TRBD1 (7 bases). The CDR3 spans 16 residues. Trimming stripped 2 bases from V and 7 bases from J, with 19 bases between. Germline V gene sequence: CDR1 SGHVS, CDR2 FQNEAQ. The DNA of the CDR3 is TGTGCCAGCAGCTTAACGGAGGGGGCCGGGGGAAATACGCAGTATTTT. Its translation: CASSLTEGAGGNTQYF.

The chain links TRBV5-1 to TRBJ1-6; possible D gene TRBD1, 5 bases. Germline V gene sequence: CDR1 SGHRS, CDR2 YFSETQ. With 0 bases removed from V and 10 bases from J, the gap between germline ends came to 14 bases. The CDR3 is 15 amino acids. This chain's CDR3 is CASSLGEGQISPLHF. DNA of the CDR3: TGCGCCAGCAGCTTGGGTGAAGGACAAATCTCACCCCTCCACTTT.

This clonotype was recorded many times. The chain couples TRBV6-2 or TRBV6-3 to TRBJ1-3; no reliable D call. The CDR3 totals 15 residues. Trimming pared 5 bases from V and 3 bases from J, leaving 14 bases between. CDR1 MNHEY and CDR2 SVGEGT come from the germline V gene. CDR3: CASSRSSLGGNTIYF. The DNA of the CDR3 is TGTGCCAGCAGTCGGAGCTCCTTGGGTGGAAACACCATATATTTT.

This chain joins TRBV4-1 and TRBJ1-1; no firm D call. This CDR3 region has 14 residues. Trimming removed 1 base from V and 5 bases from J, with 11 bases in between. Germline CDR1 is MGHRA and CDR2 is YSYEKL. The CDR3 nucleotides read TGCGCCAGCAGCCAAGCTGCGGGAGGAACTGAAGCTTTCTTT. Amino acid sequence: CASSQAAGGTEAFF.

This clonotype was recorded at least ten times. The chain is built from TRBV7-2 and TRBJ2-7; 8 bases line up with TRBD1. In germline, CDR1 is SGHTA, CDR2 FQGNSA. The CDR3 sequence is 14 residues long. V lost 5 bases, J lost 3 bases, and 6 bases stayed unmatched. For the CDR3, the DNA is TGTGCCAGCAGCCCCCAGACAGGGGTCTACGAGCAGTACTTC. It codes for CASSPQTGVYEQYF.

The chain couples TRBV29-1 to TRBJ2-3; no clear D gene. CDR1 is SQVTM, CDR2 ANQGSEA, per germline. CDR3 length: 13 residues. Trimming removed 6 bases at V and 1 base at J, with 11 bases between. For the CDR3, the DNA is TGCAGCGTCCCTTCATGGGGCACAGATACGCAGTATTTT. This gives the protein CSVPSWGTDTQYF.

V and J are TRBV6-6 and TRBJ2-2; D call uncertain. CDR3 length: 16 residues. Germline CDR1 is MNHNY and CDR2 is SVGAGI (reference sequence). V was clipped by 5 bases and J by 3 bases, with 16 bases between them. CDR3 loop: CASSTTPGSYTGELFF. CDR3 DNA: TGTGCCAGCAGTACTACTCCCGGCTCGTACACCGGGGAGCTGTTTTTT.

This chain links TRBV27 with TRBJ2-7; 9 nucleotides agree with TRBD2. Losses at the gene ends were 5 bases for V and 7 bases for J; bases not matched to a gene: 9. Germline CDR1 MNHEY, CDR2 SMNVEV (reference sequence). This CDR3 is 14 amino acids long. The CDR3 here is CASSPGGTSREQYF. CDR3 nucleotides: TGTGCCAGCAGTCCAGGGGGGACTAGCAGGGAGCAGTACTTC.

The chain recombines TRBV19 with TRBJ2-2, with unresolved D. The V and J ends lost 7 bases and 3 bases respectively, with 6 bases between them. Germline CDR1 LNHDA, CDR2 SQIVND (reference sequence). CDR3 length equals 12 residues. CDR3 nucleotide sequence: TGTGCCAGTAACACACACACCGGGGAGCTGTTTTTT. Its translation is CASNTHTGELFF.

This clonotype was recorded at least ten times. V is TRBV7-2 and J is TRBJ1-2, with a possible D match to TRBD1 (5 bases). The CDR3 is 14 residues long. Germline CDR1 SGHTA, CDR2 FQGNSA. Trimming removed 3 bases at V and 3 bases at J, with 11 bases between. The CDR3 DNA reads TGTGCCAGCAGCTTGGGCAGGGTAGACTATGGCTACACCTTC. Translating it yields CASSLGRVDYGYTF. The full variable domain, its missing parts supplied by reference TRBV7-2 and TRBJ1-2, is GAGVSQSPSNKVTEKGKDVELRCDPISGHTALYWYRQSLGQGLEFLIYFQGNSAPDKSGLPSDRFSAERTGGSVSTLTIQRTQQEDSAVYLCASSLGRVDYGYTFGSGTRLTVV.

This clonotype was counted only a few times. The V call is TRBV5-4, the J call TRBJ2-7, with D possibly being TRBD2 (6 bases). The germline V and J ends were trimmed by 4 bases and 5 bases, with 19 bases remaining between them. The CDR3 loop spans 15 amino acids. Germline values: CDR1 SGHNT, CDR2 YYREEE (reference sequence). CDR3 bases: TGTGCCAGCAGCCAATCGGGGAGGCTTTTCCACGAGCAGTACTTC. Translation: CASSQSGRLFHEQYF.

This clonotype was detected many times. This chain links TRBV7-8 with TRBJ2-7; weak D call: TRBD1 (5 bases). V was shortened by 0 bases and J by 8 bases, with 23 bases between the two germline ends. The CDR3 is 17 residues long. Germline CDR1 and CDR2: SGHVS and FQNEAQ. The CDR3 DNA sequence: TGTGCCAGCAGCTTAGCGCTAATCCACATAGGACACCCAAAGCAGTACTTC. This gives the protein CASSLALIHIGHPKQYF.